In its sample, the clone carrying this T cell receptor beta chain was seen many times. No antigen is known for it. The data originate from a study of response to subunit inactivated influenza vaccine. Study-level findings and limits: After each seasonal influenza vaccination, few new T cells are recruited, the authors suggested.

TCRdb analysed the RT-PCR reads with MiXCR anew, one entry per CDR3 protein. The sample records about 830,000 distinct CDR3 sequences, roughly 18% being singletons. The origin of this receptor is a man aged 45-65 years who received an inactivated influenza vaccine. Sequenced here: PBMCs from blood, sampled 4 to 6 days after vaccination.

CDR3 DNA: TGTGCCAGCAGTCCCCTTCCGGGACAGGGTCAGGAGACCCAGTACTTC. Protein: CASSPLPGQGQETQYF. The chain uses TRBV25-1 and TRBJ2-5; TRBD1 aligns across 9 bases. This CDR3 comprises 16 residues. CDR1 is MGHDK and CDR2 is SYGVNS in the germline V gene. The trim removed 5 bases at V and 5 bases at J, leaving 12 bases unmatched. The whole variable domain, filled in from reference TRBV25-1 and TRBJ2-5, reads EADIYQTPRYLVIGTGKKITLECSQTMGHDKMYWYQQDPGMELHLIHYSYGVNSTEKGDLSSESTVSRIRTEHFPLTLESARPSHTSQYLCASSPLPGQGQETQYFGPGTRLLVL.